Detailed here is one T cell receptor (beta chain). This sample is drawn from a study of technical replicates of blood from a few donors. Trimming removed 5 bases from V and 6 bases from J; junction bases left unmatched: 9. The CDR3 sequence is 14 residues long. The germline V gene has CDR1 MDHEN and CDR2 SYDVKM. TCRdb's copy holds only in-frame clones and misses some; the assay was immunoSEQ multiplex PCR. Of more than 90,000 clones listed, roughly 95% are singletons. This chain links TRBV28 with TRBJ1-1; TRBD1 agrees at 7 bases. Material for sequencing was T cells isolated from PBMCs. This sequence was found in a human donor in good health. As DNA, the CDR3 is TGTGCCAGCAGTAGCCCCCAGGGGGAAGCTGAAGCTTTCTTT. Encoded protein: CASSSPQGEAEAFF.